The rows below give T cell receptor beta chains drawn from one sample of a study of blood T cell repertoires in COVID-19. Some clones are missing from TCRdb's copy, which holds only in-frame ones; the method was immunoSEQ multiplex PCR. The sample has a few hundred thousand clones, about 88% seen once. The sequenced sample was peripheral blood. The receptor source for this set is a man over 45 who had recovered from COVID-19. Each CDR3 is given with its conserved first and last residue. Each record gives: CDR3 DNA, CDR3 protein, clone size, V gene, D gene, J gene. D genes are given only for firm matches. Size is stated for part of the rows, as once, few or many counts, or as a class when the clone is expanded.

TGTGCCAGTAGTATTCAAGGGACAGGGAACTACGAGCAGTACTTC,CASSIQGTGNYEQYF,.,TRBV19,TRBD1,TRBJ2-7
TGTGCCAGCAGTCAAGGACTAGCGGGAGGTTTTGAGCAGTTCTTC,CASSQGLAGGFEQFF,.,TRBV7-8,TRBD2,TRBJ2-1
TGCGCCAGCAGCCGCACGAGACAGGGGTCCCACGAGCAGTACTTC,CASSRTRQGSHEQYF,.,TRBV5-1,TRBD1,TRBJ2-7
TGTGCCTGGACGAAGGAGATCAACACTGAAGCTTTCTTT,CAWTKEINTEAFF,.,TRBV30,.,TRBJ1-1
TGTGCCTTACTAGCGGTATCTAATAAAAGACTAACCTACAATGAGCAGTTCTTC,CALLAVSNKRLTYNEQFF,.,TRBV28,TRBD2,TRBJ2-1
TGTGCCAGCAGCCAAAAGTCGGTCAGGGATCTTGCAACTAATGAAAAACTGTTTTTT,CASSQKSVRDLATNEKLFF,.,TRBV7-9,.,TRBJ1-4
TGTGCCACCAGTCCCTCGGGGGTGGGTGAGCAGTTCTTC,CATSPSGVGEQFF,.,TRBV24-1,.,TRBJ2-1
TGTGCCACCAGTGACCCAACCTACAGGGGCGGCCAAGAGACCCAGTACTTC,CATSDPTYRGGQETQYF,.,TRBV24-1,TRBD1,TRBJ2-5
TGTGCCAGCAGTTGGACAGGGGGGGACGCTGAGCAGTTCTTC,CASSWTGGDAEQFF,.,TRBV27,TRBD1,TRBJ2-1
TGTGCCAGCAACCGGGGGATTTCCGGGGAGCTGTTTTTT,CASNRGISGELFF,.,TRBV11-2,.,TRBJ2-2
TGTGCCAGCTCACCAGCCTCACAGGGCTACGAGCAGTACTTC,CASSPASQGYEQYF,.,TRBV18,.,TRBJ2-7
TGTGCCACCAGCAGAGTCCCGAGCAATGAGCAGTTCTTC,CATSRVPSNEQFF,.,TRBV15,.,TRBJ2-1
TGTGCCAGCAGCTTACTCGGGACAGGGAATTCACCCCTCCACTTT,CASSLLGTGNSPLHF,.,TRBV7-9,TRBD1,TRBJ1-6
TGTGCCAGCAGCCCCCTAAACAGAACTGAAGCTTTCTTT,CASSPLNRTEAFF,.,TRBV16,.,TRBJ1-1
TGTGCCACCAGCAGATTTCAAGCGGGAGGTCGGGATACGCAGTATTTT,CATSRFQAGGRDTQYF,.,TRBV15,TRBD2,TRBJ2-3
TGCAGTGCTAGTAGGGGGTCTCGAGCCACCGGGGAGCTGTTTTTT,CSASRGSRATGELFF,.,TRBV20-1,.,TRBJ2-2
TGCAGCGTTGAAGATGCTAGCGGGTCAGATACGCAGTATTTT,CSVEDASGSDTQYF,.,TRBV29-1,TRBD2,TRBJ2-3
TGTGCCAGCAGCTTAGTGGCCCCGACAGGTCCCTACGAGCAGTACTTC,CASSLVAPTGPYEQYF,.,TRBV7-9,.,TRBJ2-7
TGTGCCAGCAGCCACGCTCTAGCGGGAGGATTGGGCTACGAGCAGTACTTC,CASSHALAGGLGYEQYF,.,TRBV28,TRBD2,TRBJ2-7
TGTGCCAGCAGCTTTCAGGGGAACTACAATGAGCAGTTCTTC,CASSFQGNYNEQFF,.,TRBV7-2,.,TRBJ2-1
TGTGCCATCAGCGGGACAGGCGGTCAGCCCCAGCATTTT,CAISGTGGQPQHF,once,TRBV10-3,TRBD1,TRBJ1-5
TGTGCCAGCAGTGAAGGTGGACTAGCGGGAATATCCGGTGAGCAGTTCTTC,CASSEGGLAGISGEQFF,.,TRBV6-1,TRBD2,TRBJ2-1
TGTGCCAGCAGCTTGAGAAGCGAACTGGGTGAAAAACTGTTTTTT,CASSLRSELGEKLFF,few,TRBV5-4,.,TRBJ1-4
TGTGCCAGCAGCTCGGTCTTGGGGGCAGGCAGGGGTAGTGCTGAAGCTTTCTTT,CASSSVLGAGRGSAEAFF,.,TRBV5-6,.,TRBJ1-1
TGTGCCTCCGACTCTTCGGGACATACCTACAATGAGCAGTTCTTC,CASDSSGHTYNEQFF,.,TRBV30,.,TRBJ2-1
TGTGCCAGCAGCAACAGGGAGGACAATCAGCCCCAGCATTTT,CASSNREDNQPQHF,once,TRBV21-1,.,TRBJ1-5
TGTGCCAGTAGTTTTACGACAGGGACGAACACTGAAGCTTTCTTT,CASSFTTGTNTEAFF,.,TRBV19,TRBD1,TRBJ1-1
TGTGCCAGCAGCCAACCCTCAAGCGGGAGCAATGAGCAGTTCTTC,CASSQPSSGSNEQFF,.,TRBV3-1/TRBV3-2,TRBD2,TRBJ2-1
TGTGCCAGCAGTTTGCGGCTTTATGAGCAGTTCTTC,CASSLRLYEQFF,.,TRBV28,.,TRBJ2-1
TGTGCCAGCAGCTTAGCATCCAACCGCGACGGACAGGGCTTCACTGAAGCTTTCTTT,CASSLASNRDGQGFTEAFF,.,TRBV7-9,TRBD1,TRBJ1-1
TGTGCCAGCAGCTCACCACAGGGGGACTATGGCTACACCTTC,CASSSPQGDYGYTF,.,TRBV7-2,TRBD1,TRBJ1-2
TGTGCCAGCAGTCCCCGACTAGCGGGAGGTTACGAGCAGTACTTC,CASSPRLAGGYEQYF,.,TRBV2,TRBD2,TRBJ2-7
TGCGCCAGCAGCTTGGTACTAGCGGGAGTCAATGAGCAGTTCTTC,CASSLVLAGVNEQFF,.,TRBV5-1,TRBD2,TRBJ2-1
TGTGCCAGCAGTTACTCGAGGATTGAAGGGAGCACTGAAGCTTTCTTT,CASSYSRIEGSTEAFF,.,TRBV6-5,.,TRBJ1-1
TGTGCCACCAGCAGCCAGCGGGGTGGATGGACTGAGCAGTTCTTC,CATSSQRGGWTEQFF,.,TRBV15,TRBD2,TRBJ2-1
TGTGCCAGCAAGGGACAGGGTATCACCGGGGAGCTGTTTTTT,CASKGQGITGELFF,.,TRBV6-5,TRBD1,TRBJ2-2
TGTGCCTGGAGACTGACAGGGACCTATGGCTACACCTTC,CAWRLTGTYGYTF,.,TRBV30,TRBD1,TRBJ1-2
TGTGCCATCAGCCCTAGTGAGGGTTTCCACGAGCAGTACTTC,CAISPSEGFHEQYF,.,TRBV10-3,.,TRBJ2-7
TGTGCCACCAGTGATTCGAGGAGACAGCTTGAAGCTTTCTTT,CATSDSRRQLEAFF,.,TRBV24-1,.,TRBJ1-1
TGCGCCAGCAGCCAGCAAAGGGGTAGGAAGGGTCACAATGAGCAGTTCTTC,CASSQQRGRKGHNEQFF,.,TRBV4-1,.,TRBJ2-1
TGTGCCAGTAGGGGGACTAGCACGGGAACAGATACGCAGTATTTT,CASRGTSTGTDTQYF,.,TRBV19,TRBD2,TRBJ2-3
TGCGCCAGCAGTGACGACAGGGTTGGAACAGATACGCAGTATTTT,CASSDDRVGTDTQYF,.,TRBV10-2,TRBD1,TRBJ2-3
TGTGCCAGCAGCTTGCCGGGACTAGCGACCTCTGGGGCCAACGTCCTGACTTTC,CASSLPGLATSGANVLTF,.,TRBV5-6,TRBD2,TRBJ2-6
TGTGCCAGCAGCCCAGACAGGGTCGAGCTGTTTTTT,CASSPDRVELFF,few,TRBV7-6,TRBD1,TRBJ2-2
TGTGCCAGCAGTGAACACAGGATAGGAAATCAGCCCCAGCATTTT,CASSEHRIGNQPQHF,.,TRBV2,.,TRBJ1-5
TGTGCCAGCACACTGGCAGGGGGGCACACTGAAGCTTTCTTT,CASTLAGGHTEAFF,.,TRBV7-8,TRBD1,TRBJ1-1
TGCGCCAGCAGCTTGGGACTAGCGGGAGCGAGCCCCGGGGAGCTGTTTTTT,CASSLGLAGASPGELFF,.,TRBV5-1,TRBD2,TRBJ2-2
TGTGCCAGCAGCGGGGGACAGGGCTTGGCTGAAGCTTTCTTT,CASSGGQGLAEAFF,.,TRBV5-4,TRBD1,TRBJ1-1
TGTGCCACCAGCAGAGATACCGGGACGGGAGCTGGCCCAGATACGCAGTATTTT,CATSRDTGTGAGPDTQYF,.,TRBV15,.,TRBJ2-3
TGTGCCAGCAGCTTGAAGGTGTTTCTAGCGGGAACCTACAATGAGCAGTTCTTC,CASSLKVFLAGTYNEQFF,.,TRBV7-9,TRBD2,TRBJ2-1